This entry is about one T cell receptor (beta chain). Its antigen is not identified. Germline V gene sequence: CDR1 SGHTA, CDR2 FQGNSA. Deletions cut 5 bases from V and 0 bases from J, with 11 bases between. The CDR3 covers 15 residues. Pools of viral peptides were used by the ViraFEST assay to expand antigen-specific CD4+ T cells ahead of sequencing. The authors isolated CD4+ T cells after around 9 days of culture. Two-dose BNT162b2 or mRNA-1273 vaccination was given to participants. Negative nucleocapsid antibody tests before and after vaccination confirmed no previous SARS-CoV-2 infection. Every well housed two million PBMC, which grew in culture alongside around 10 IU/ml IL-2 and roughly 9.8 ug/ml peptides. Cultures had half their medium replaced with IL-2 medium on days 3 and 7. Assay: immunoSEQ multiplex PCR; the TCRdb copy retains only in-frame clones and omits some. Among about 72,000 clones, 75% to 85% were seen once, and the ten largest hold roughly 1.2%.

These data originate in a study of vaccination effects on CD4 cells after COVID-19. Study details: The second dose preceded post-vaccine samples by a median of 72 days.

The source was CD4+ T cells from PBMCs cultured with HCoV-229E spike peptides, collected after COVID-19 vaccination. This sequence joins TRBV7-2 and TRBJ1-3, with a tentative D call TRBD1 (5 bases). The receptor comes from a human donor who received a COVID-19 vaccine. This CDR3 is CASSPTGGSGNTIYF. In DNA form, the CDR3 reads TGTGCCAGCAGCCCCACGGGGGGCTCTGGAAACACCATATATTTT.